This T cell receptor (beta chain) stems from a study of T cells in Graves' hyperthyroidism and ophthalmopathy. The CDR3 regions of TCR beta were amplified from RNA transcripts. In the first-round RT-PCR of the TCR CDR3, the HTBI primer set was used. TCRdb reprocessed the multiplex PCR reads via MiXCR and lists one record per CDR3 protein. The table records under 600,000 distinct CDR3 sequences, 16% of them present only once. This clonotype was observed at least ten times. The antigen is undetermined. CDR1 is SGHAT, CDR2 FQNNGV, per germline. Trimming removed 1 base from V and 6 bases from J; junction bases left unmatched: 4. CDR3 size: 15 residues. Inclusion characteristics of ophthalmopathy patients comprised a Clinical Activity Score of at least 3, a NOSPECS grade of at least 4, and duration under 3 months. Every diagnosis used clinical symptoms, serum thyroxine and TRAb, thyroid ultrasound and orbital computed tomography.

Study results and caveats: A model built on 13 V-J features separated ophthalmopathy from stable hyperthyroidism. The majority of expanded thyroid clonotypes above 0.001 also appeared in blood.

The sequence came from a woman in her 40s with Graves' ophthalmopathy. The chain is built from TRBV11-2 and TRBJ2-1; 9 bases match TRBD2. Material: blood. The CDR3 DNA reads TGTGCCAGCAGCTTAGGTAGCGGGGGTCTCAATGAGCAGTTCTTC. Its protein product is CASSLGSGGLNEQFF.